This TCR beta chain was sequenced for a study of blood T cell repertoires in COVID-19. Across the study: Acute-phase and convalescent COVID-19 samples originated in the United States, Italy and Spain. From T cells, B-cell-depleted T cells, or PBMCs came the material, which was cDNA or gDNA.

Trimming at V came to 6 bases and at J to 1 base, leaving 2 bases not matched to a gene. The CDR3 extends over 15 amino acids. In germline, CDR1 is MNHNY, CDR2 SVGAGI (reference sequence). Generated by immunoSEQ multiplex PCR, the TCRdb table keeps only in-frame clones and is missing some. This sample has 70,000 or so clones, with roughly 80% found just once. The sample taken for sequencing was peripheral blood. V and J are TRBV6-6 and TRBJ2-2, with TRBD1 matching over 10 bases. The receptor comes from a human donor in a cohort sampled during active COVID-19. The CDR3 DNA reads TGTGCCAGCAGGTGGGACAGGGGGAACACCGGGGAGCTGTTTTTT. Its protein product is CASRWDRGNTGELFF.